The 6 T cell receptor beta chains reported below all come from one sample, sequenced in a study of CD8+CD57+ T cells in acquired aplastic anemia. All patients picked for sequencing had shown, by flow cytometry, an expansion of CD8+CD57+ cells. CDR3 and TCR beta VDJ profiling relied on genomic DNA as the template. MiXCR was run by TCRdb on the reads, yielding one entry per CDR3 protein. The sample lists 450,000 to 600,000 distinct CDR3 sequences, more than 25% occurring once. The sequenced sample was sorted CD4+, CD8+, or CD8+CD57+ T cells (not recorded which) from PBMCs. These receptors were obtained from a human donor with aplastic anemia.

This clonotype was detected a few times. V gene TRBV20-1 combines with J gene TRBJ1-5; tentatively, D is TRBD1 (5 bases). The CDR3 extends over 14 amino acids. Germline-derived CDR1 and CDR2 are DFQATT and SNEGSKA (reference sequence). V lost 5 bases, J lost 3 bases, and 14 bases lay in between. CDR3 loop: CSAYAGTSNQPQHF. The CDR3 bases are TGCAGTGCTTATGCCGGGACCTCCAATCAGCCCCAGCATTTT.

This rearrangement joins TRBV30 to TRBJ1-2; D unclear. The CDR3 totals 14 residues. Germline V gives CDR1 GTSNPN, CDR2 SVGIG (reference sequence). Trimming took 4 bases from V and 7 from J, leaving 19 bases between them. The CDR3 loop reads CAWTKGQYSLGYTF. For the CDR3, the DNA is TGTGCCTGGACAAAAGGGCAATACAGCCTTGGCTACACCTTC.

The CDR3 nucleotides are TGCGCCAGCAGCTTTGCCACCAGCGGGAGTAACGCAGATACGCAGTATTTT. Translated: CASSFATSGSNADTQYF. The chain is built from TRBV5-1 and TRBJ2-3; 8 bases are shared with TRBD2. Germline V gene sequence: CDR1 SGHRS, CDR2 YFSETQ. J gave up 4 bases and V 2 bases, and 12 bases lay outside the gene matches. The CDR3 loop spans 17 amino acids.

V and J are TRBV20-1 and TRBJ2-1; 8 bases map to TRBD2. The CDR3 sequence is 13 residues long. Germline V gene data show CDR1 as DFQATT and CDR2 as SNEGSKA (reference sequence). The chain's CDR3 is CNAPRGGHNEQFF. CDR3 nucleotide sequence: TGCAATGCCCCACGCGGGGGGCACAATGAGCAGTTCTTC.

This chain connects TRBV24-1 to TRBJ2-1; D might be TRBD1 (5 bases). CDR1 and CDR2 (germline): KGHDR, SFDVKD. V was clipped by 6 bases and J by 2 bases, with 7 bases between them. The CDR3 extends over 13 amino acids. The CDR3 nucleotides are TGTGCCACCAGTCAGACAGCCTACAATGAGCAGTTCTTC. This sequence encodes CATSQTAYNEQFF.

The chain combines TRBV7-3 with TRBJ2-1; tentatively, D is TRBD1 (5 bases). CDR1 is SGHTA and CDR2 is FQGTGA in the germline V gene. The V and J ends lost 5 bases and 10 bases respectively, with 15 bases between them. The CDR3 is made up of 13 amino acids. Here the CDR3 DNA reads TGTGCCAGCAGCGGTAGACAGAGTGGGGAGCAGTTCTTC. Translating gives CASSGRQSGEQFF.